One T cell receptor (beta chain) is described in this entry. The specificity of this receptor is unknown. Base-call qualities are not available, and no considerably larger clone is one nucleotide away. The sample comes from a study of T cell clonotyping in hematopoietic cell transplantation (dated by TCRdb to the early 2020s). Study-wide context: A total of 135 blood samples were collected in the study from a few dozen consecutive transplant recipients and their related donors. Patient recruitment ran from 2015 to January 2017, and follow-up continued until late 2020 or death. The paper as a whole reports these results and caveats: The sample size was limited and the cells went unsorted, which meant the CD4 and CD8 repertoire contributions could not be told apart. Just a small fraction of recipient repertoires overlapped with donor repertoires, and more than 97% appeared de novo at the given depth. Recipient TCR diversity fell after transplant, with pathologically expanded clonotypes rising progressively from day 30 to day 180. Broader posttransplant TCR repertoire diversity was predicted by donor and pretransplant recipient Inverse Simpson Index values.

TCR beta CDR3 regions were amplified from genomic DNA with the immunoSEQ assay, a bias-controlled multiplex PCR using V- and J-specific primers. In a second PCR step, a proprietary barcode and Illumina adapter sequences were attached to the CDR3 amplicons. An Illumina MiSeq instrument was used for sequencing of the CDR3 libraries. In the paper's pipeline: Export and quality control were performed with immunoSEQ Analyzer 3.0, and downstream analyses were performed with R Bioconductor and Immunarch. Repertoire metrics were calculated using only productive rearrangements within the normalized downsampled data set. In the normalized cohort, clonotypes with more than 5 templates were defined as pathologically expanded. The Inverse Simpson Index was used to measure repertoire diversity. To capture all clonotypes, CMV-specificity analyses were performed on the non-normalized data set. This is the immuneACCESS table as TCRdb keeps it, with only in-frame sequences that have V and J called. A part of the clones is gone; compared with another copy, unresolved V genes explain less than half, and the rest is unexplained. V, J and clone size reflect that table, while D and trimming were determined from the DNA. The sample table shows around 25,000 clones, and more than 90% are seen once. 1.3% to 1.5% of the sample goes to the ten largest clones.

Reading the germline V gene gives CDR1 ENHRY and CDR2 SYGVKD. From the cysteine up to the phenylalanine, the CDR3 has a length of 14 residues. The only DNA kept is the CDR3, 42 bases in frame from the first base. Here V drops 6 bases and J drops 5 bases, and the junction holds 8 bases not matched to any gene. Related transplant donors provided blood samples for TCR beta sequencing. Using Nuclei Lysis Solution, genomic DNA was extracted from unfractionated peripheral blood mononuclear cells that were either fresh or cryopreserved. The material sequenced was peripheral blood mononuclear cells. The rearrangement combines TRBV10-3 with TRBJ1-1, with 8 middle bases fitting TRBD1. The TCR comes from a man in his fifties or sixties in good health. Some clones in this sample may be carry-over from other donors' samples. The CDR3 region has the sequence CAIRSDRGDTEAFF. The DNA is TGTGCCATCAGGAGCGACAGGGGTGATACTGAAGCTTTCTTT.